The clone carrying this T cell receptor (beta chain) was counted between two and nine times. What it recognizes is unknown. This record belongs to a study of spatial heterogeneity in lung cancer. Study as a whole: Across the raw uncorrected reads, a unique TCR and UMI combination was observed, on average, more than ten times.

Time point described: sample taken at primary tumor resection. Whole-study findings and limits: Blood contained ubiquitous expanded tumor TCRs more at resection than at follow-up.

MiXCR was run by TCRdb on the 5' RACE reads, yielding one entry per CDR3 protein. The sample holds 10,000 to 15,000 distinct CDR3 sequences, approximately 4% seen once. The CDR3 consists of 14 residues. Between the trimmed V and J ends, which lost 3 bases and 3 bases, there was a span of 10 bases. CDR1 is MDHEN and CDR2 is SYDVKM in the germline V gene. The specimen was PBMCs, collected at surgery. This TCR came from a male donor with early-stage non-small cell lung cancer. This rearrangement joins TRBV28 to TRBJ2-3; D perhaps matches TRBD2 (5 bases). CDR3 residues: CASSFLRVTDTQYF. For the CDR3, the DNA is TGTGCCAGCAGTTTCCTGCGGGTGACAGATACGCAGTATTTT.